In this sample, the clone carrying this T cell receptor beta chain turned up many times. 5'RACE with constant-segment primers yielded barcoded, UMI-tagged TCR alpha and TCR beta cDNA libraries. In TCRdb, the 5' RACE reads were re-called with MiXCR into one record per CDR3 protein. The sample records roughly 550,000 distinct CDR3 sequences, roughly 20% being singletons. The sample originates from a study of T-cell memory formation after mild COVID-19. Deletions cut 5 bases from V and 4 bases from J, with 15 bases between. The CDR3 sequence is 14 residues long. In germline, CDR1 is MNHEY, CDR2 SMNVEV (reference sequence).

The V gene is TRBV27, the J gene TRBJ2-7, with D hard to call. Sequenced input: PBMCs or a T cell subset sorted from them (not recorded which). This receptor was taken from an adult woman who had mild COVID-19 (a few samples of this study predate the infection). Cell type and time point are not known. CDR3 residues: CASSRGRKVYEQYF. CDR3 sequence (DNA): TGTGCCAGCAGTCGTGGACGCAAGGTGTACGAGCAGTACTTC.